Below, 6 T cell receptor beta chains from the same sample are listed, as sequenced in a study of T cell changes during pregnancy in multiple sclerosis (dated by TCRdb to between 2018 and 2020). The library was obtained by the immunoSEQ multiplex PCR assay. The source is immuneACCESS, and TCRdb retained only in-frame sequences with V and J called. Part of the clones is not carried over; for the studies checked, unresolved V genes explain less than half of this, and the remainder is unexplained. This sample has 85,000 to 100,000 clones in its table, and roughly 90% of those were observed once. About 1.6% of the sample goes to the ten largest clones. The sequencing here drew on peripheral blood, taken in the first trimester of pregnancy. All receptors derive from a female donor with multiple sclerosis, enrolled in a pregnancy study.

In this sample, this clone turned up once. The V gene is TRBV5-1, the J gene TRBJ2-3; 7 bases are a match to TRBD2. The CDR3 extends over 14 amino acids. The germline V gene encodes CDR1 SGHRS and CDR2 YFSETQ. V dropped 0 bases and J dropped 3; count of bases not matched to a gene: 1. This chain's CDR3 is CASSLGGGTDTQYF. In DNA, the CDR3 is TGCGCCAGCAGCTTGGGCGGGGGAACAGATACGCAGTATTTT.

This rearrangement joins TRBV30 to TRBJ1-1; D unresolved. Germline lookup yields CDR1 GTSNPN and CDR2 SVGIG (reference sequence). The V gene lost 0 bases and the J gene lost 7 bases, with 6 bases spanning the gap. The CDR3 is made up of 11 amino acids. The DNA of the CDR3 is TGTGCCTGGAGTGTACTGTATGAAGCTTTCTTT. Translated: CAWSVLYEAFF.

The chain links TRBV5-4 to TRBJ1-1; TRBD1 agrees at 9 bases. The CDR3 runs 13 residues. Germline assignment: CDR1 SGHNT and CDR2 YYREEE (reference sequence). The trim removed 1 base at V and 8 bases at J, leaving 3 bases unmatched. The CDR3 is CASSLTGTGEAFF. Here the CDR3 DNA reads TGTGCCAGCAGCTTGACGGGGACAGGGGAAGCTTTCTTT. Drawing the rest from reference TRBV5-4 and TRBJ1-1, the complete variable domain is ETGVTQSPTHLIKTRGQQVTLRCSSQSGHNTVSWYQQALGQGPQFIFQYYREEENGRGNFPPRFSGLQFPNYSSELNVNALELDDSALYLCASSLTGTGEAFFGQGTRLTVV.

The rearrangement uses TRBV10-1 and TRBJ1-5; D is unresolved. Trimming shortened V by 2 bases and J by 2 bases, and 13 bases separated the two germline ends. CDR3 length equals 16 residues. The germline CDR1 and CDR2 sequences are WNHNN and SYGVQD (reference sequence). CDR3: CASSEVGGKGNQPQHF. The CDR3 nucleotides are TGCGCCAGCAGTGAGGTCGGCGGAAAGGGCAATCAGCCCCAGCATTTT.

J is TRBJ1-2 and V is TRBV4-3; D not certain. In germline, CDR1 is LGHNA, CDR2 YSLEER. This CDR3 has 13 amino acids. Trimming shortened V by 4 bases and J by 6 bases, and 12 bases separated the two germline ends. In DNA, the CDR3 is TGCGCCAGCAGCCCTAGAGGCGGGGATGGCTACACCTTC. Its translation is CASSPRGGDGYTF.

The rearrangement joins TRBV7-9 to TRBJ1-1; D remains unclear. Germline V gene lookup returns CDR1 SEHNR and CDR2 FQNEAQ (reference sequence). The CDR3 extends over 14 amino acids. V was cut by 4 bases and J by 1 base, with 10 bases left in between. The CDR3 loop is CASSSAPGNTEAFF. Written as DNA, the CDR3 is TGTGCCAGCAGCTCCGCTCCGGGGAACACTGAAGCTTTCTTT.